Below, 26 T cell receptor beta chains from the same sample are listed, as sequenced in a study of cytomegalovirus exposure and HLA in healthy donors. PCR employed 60 Vbeta and 13 Jbeta primers. TCRdb keeps only in-frame clones here, not all; method: immunoSEQ multiplex PCR. This table has some 180,000 clones, around three quarters appearing once. Sequencing was carried out using PBMCs. These receptors came from a woman in her twenties or thirties in good health and CMV-seropositive.

This clone has a handful of counts. V gene TRBV4-1 combines with J gene TRBJ1-5; D gene ambiguous. Germline CDR1 MGHRA, CDR2 YSYEKL. V lost 1 base and J 1 base, leaving 8 bases between the germline ends. The CDR3 extends over 15 amino acids. CDR3 bases: TGCGCCAGCAGCCAAGTAGAGAACAGCAATCAGCCCCAGCATTTT. This sequence encodes CASSQVENSNQPQHF.

The J gene is TRBJ2-5, the V gene TRBV9; 13 bases align to TRBD2. V shed 4 bases and J 5 bases; nucleotides not matched to a gene: 5. Germline V CDR1 and CDR2: SGDLS, YYNGEE. This CDR3 has 15 amino acids. CDR3 region: CASSTSGGAGETQYF. The CDR3 DNA follows: TGTGCCAGCAGCACTAGCGGGGGGGCCGGGGAGACCCAGTACTTC.

This chain links TRBV5-4 with TRBJ1-2; 7 bases agree with TRBD1. The germline V gene encodes CDR1 SGHNT and CDR2 YYREEE (reference sequence). The CDR3 totals 15 residues. J gave up 6 bases and V 0 bases, and 8 bases lay outside the gene matches. The CDR3 spells CASSLGQGERDGYTF. CDR3 DNA sequence: TGTGCCAGCAGCTTGGGTCAGGGGGAAAGAGATGGCTACACCTTC. Full variable domain (remainder filled in from reference TRBV5-4 and TRBJ1-2): ETGVTQSPTHLIKTRGQQVTLRCSSQSGHNTVSWYQQALGQGPQFIFQYYREEENGRGNFPPRFSGLQFPNYSSELNVNALELDDSALYLCASSLGQGERDGYTFGSGTRLTVV.

The chain carries TRBV4-1 and TRBJ2-1, with D possibly TRBD1 on 5 matching bases. The CDR3 has 17 amino acids. The V end lost 4 bases, the J end lost 5 bases, and 21 bases lay between the germline ends. Germline V gene sequence: CDR1 MGHRA, CDR2 YSYEKL. DNA of the CDR3: TGCGCCAGCAGCCTCATCCAGGGTAAGATTAGGGACAATGAGCAGTTCTTC. It yields the protein CASSLIQGKIRDNEQFF.

The V and J genes are TRBV2 and TRBJ2-5, with TRBD2 matching 9 bases. CDR1 and CDR2 (germline): SNHLY, FYNNEI. The CDR3 contains 15 residues. Trimming removed 4 bases from V and 4 bases from J; junction bases left unmatched: 7. The CDR3 loop reads CASSVAGASGETQYF. The CDR3 DNA sequence: TGTGCCAGCAGTGTAGCGGGGGCTTCAGGAGAGACCCAGTACTTC.

This chain links TRBV7-8 with TRBJ1-1; D ambiguous. The germline V gene encodes CDR1 SGHVS and CDR2 FQNEAQ. CDR3 length: 14 residues. Trimming removed 1 base at V and 1 base at J, with 7 bases between. The CDR3 DNA sequence: TGTGCCAGCAGCTTAGGAGATACGAACACTGAAGCTTTCTTT. This encodes CASSLGDTNTEAFF.

V and J are TRBV11-3 and TRBJ1-2; D is ambiguous. Trimming took 2 bases from V and 8 from J, leaving 15 bases between them. Germline V gene data show CDR1 as SGHNT and CDR2 as YENEEA. This CDR3 is 14 amino acids long. In nucleotides, the CDR3 is TGTGCCAGCAGCTTAATGATCGGGGTCAGGGGCTACACCTTC. As protein: CASSLMIGVRGYTF.

This chain connects TRBV12-5 to TRBJ1-2; D might be TRBD1 (6 bases). Between the trimmed V and J ends, which lost 6 bases and 0 bases, there was a span of 14 bases. In germline, CDR1 is LGHNT, CDR2 FRNRAP. This CDR3 spans 15 amino acids. The CDR3 nucleotides are TGTGCTAGTGGGACCACAGGGTTAGCTAACTATGGCTACACCTTC. It specifies CASGTTGLANYGYTF.

CDR3 sequence: CASSSSGELFF. CDR3 coding DNA: TGTGCCAGCAGTTCTTCCGGGGAGCTGTTTTTT. The chain uses TRBV28 and TRBJ2-2, with D uncertain. The CDR3 sequence is 11 residues long. Germline V gives CDR1 MDHEN, CDR2 SYDVKM. Trimming took 4 bases from V and 6 from J, leaving 3 bases between them.

The CDR3 protein is CASSWRSQGENYGYTF. The CDR3 DNA is TGTGCCAGTAGTTGGCGTTCACAGGGAGAAAACTATGGCTACACCTTC. The chain recombines TRBV19 with TRBJ1-2, with D perhaps TRBD1 (6 bases). This CDR3 region has 16 residues. Trimming left V 5 bases short and J 2 bases short, with 18 bases between. Germline assignment: CDR1 LNHDA and CDR2 SQIVND (reference sequence).

The chain recombines TRBV7-8 with TRBJ1-3; 8 bases fit TRBD1. The J segment lost 2 bases and the V segment lost 4 bases, leaving 4 bases of the junction unmatched. Germline V gives CDR1 SGHVS, CDR2 FQNEAQ. The CDR3 runs 15 residues. The DNA for the CDR3 is TGTGCCAGCAGCTCCTCACAGGGGGCTGGAAACACCATATATTTT. Translating gives CASSSSQGAGNTIYF. The full variable domain, its missing parts supplied by reference TRBV7-8 and TRBJ1-3, is GAGVSQSPRYKVAKRGQDVALRCDPISGHVSLFWYQQALGQGPEFLTYFQNEAQLDKSGLPSDRFFAERPEGSVSTLKIQRTQQEDSAVYLCASSSSQGAGNTIYFGEGSWLTVV.

The V and J genes are TRBV11-1 and TRBJ2-6; the D gene is possibly TRBD2 (5 bases). This CDR3 region has 19 residues. Deletions cut 5 bases from V and 2 bases from J, with 22 bases between. The germline V gene encodes CDR1 SGHAT and CDR2 FQDESV (reference sequence). As DNA, the CDR3 is TGTGCCAGCAGCCCCCGGACGGGAAGCCCTTTTACTGGGGCCAACGTCCTGACTTTC. It yields the protein CASSPRTGSPFTGANVLTF.

V is TRBV10-3 and J is TRBJ1-5, with D uncertain. The CDR3 covers 13 residues. Trimming stripped 11 bases from V and 3 bases from J, with 14 bases between. Germline CDR1 is ENHRY and CDR2 is SYGVKD. CDR3 coding DNA: TGTGCCTCCCGGGTCTCGGACAATCAGCCCCAGCATTTT. This codes for CASRVSDNQPQHF.

Concerning this clone: The junction and the germline gene differ at one end; a read error may be behind it. The rearrangement uses TRBV5-1 and TRBJ2-3; maybe TRBD1 (5 bases). The CDR3 extends over 15 amino acids. From germline, CDR1 is SGHRS and CDR2 YFSETQ. The CDR3 DNA reads as TGCGCCAGCAGGTTGGGGCAGGGCCTCACAGATACGCAGTATTTT. It encodes CASRLGQGLTDTQYF.

The rearrangement joins TRBV9 to TRBJ2-3, with D possibly matching TRBD1 (5 bases). This CDR3 is 17 amino acids long. In germline, CDR1 is SGDLS, CDR2 YYNGEE. V dropped 5 bases and J dropped 5 bases, with 24 bases sitting between them. CDR3 in amino acids: CASSKWTKGDLGDTQYF. The DNA of the CDR3 is TGTGCCAGCAGTAAATGGACGAAAGGGGATCTTGGAGATACGCAGTATTTT. The full variable domain, in which reference TRBV9 and TRBJ2-3 provide the parts outside the CDR3, is DSGVTQTPKHLITATGQRVTLRCSPRSGDLSVYWYQQSLDQGLQFLIQYYNGEERAKGNILERFSAQQFPDLHSELNLSSLELGDSALYFCASSKWTKGDLGDTQYFGPGTRLTVL.

This clone has just a few counts. J is TRBJ2-2 and V is TRBV18; unclear D gene. Germline-derived CDR1 and CDR2 are KGHSH and LQKENI. V lost 1 base, J lost 4 bases, and 7 bases lay in between. The length of the CDR3 is 14 residues. The CDR3 sequence is CASSPLPGTGELFF. The CDR3 nucleotides read TGTGCCAGCTCACCACTCCCGGGCACCGGGGAGCTGTTTTTT.

A few counts support this clone. This chain connects TRBV2 to TRBJ2-2; 8 positions agree with TRBD2. V dropped 0 bases and J dropped 6; count of bases not matched to a gene: 9. The CDR3 loop spans 17 amino acids. Germline V CDR1 and CDR2: SNHLY, FYNNEI. As DNA, the CDR3 is TGTGCCAGCAGTGAAGCGTTCTTAGCGGGGACCTCCGGGGAGCTGTTTTTT. It is translated as CASSEAFLAGTSGELFF. Full variable domain (missing parts from reference TRBV2 and TRBJ2-2): EPEVTQTPSHQVTQMGQEVILRCVPISNHLYFYWYRQILGQKVEFLVSFYNNEISEKSEIFDDQFSVERPDGSNFTLKIRSTKLEDSAMYFCASSEAFLAGTSGELFFGEGSRLTVL.

This chain connects TRBV7-2 to TRBJ2-2; no firm D call. The V end was cut by 5 bases, the J end by 3 bases, with 13 bases between. Germline V gene lookup returns CDR1 SGHTA and CDR2 FQGNSA. The CDR3 is 15 amino acids. The CDR3 is CASSPYRGYTGELFF. The CDR3 bases are TGTGCCAGCAGCCCCTATCGAGGATACACCGGGGAGCTGTTTTTT.

The V and J genes are TRBV6-6 and TRBJ2-5, with TRBD1 identical over 7 bases. Germline V CDR1 and CDR2: MNHNY, SVGAGI (reference sequence). V gave up 0 bases and J gave up 4 bases; unmatched junction bases: 5. This CDR3 is built from 15 residues. The CDR3, as DNA: TGTGCCAGCAGTTACTCTCAGGGGGTAAGAGAGACCCAGTACTTC. Translation gives CASSYSQGVRETQYF.

This clone was counted once. This sequence joins TRBV19 and TRBJ2-7, with 8 positions matching TRBD1. The CDR3 covers 15 residues. Per the germline V gene, CDR1 is LNHDA and CDR2 is SQIVND (reference sequence). V gave up 5 bases and J gave up 1 base; unmatched junction bases: 7. In nucleotides, the CDR3 is TGTGCCAGTAGTTTCGGACAGGGCGCGTCCTACGAGCAGTACTTC. This codes for CASSFGQGASYEQYF.

The chain recombines TRBV4-2 with TRBJ2-2; 12 bases are shared with TRBD2. Trimming removed 0 bases from V and 1 base from J; junction bases left unmatched: 12. The CDR3 covers 21 residues. Germline CDR1 LGHNA, CDR2 YNFKEQ. CDR3 in amino acids: CASSQDPAASGGAENTGELFF. CDR3 DNA sequence: TGTGCCAGCAGCCAAGATCCCGCGGCTAGCGGGGGGGCGGAGAACACCGGGGAGCTGTTTTTT.

In DNA form, the CDR3 reads TGTGCCAGCAGTTCCTCGGAGGTCTTGACGCAGTATTTT. This encodes CASSSSEVLTQYF. V usage is TRBV6-6 and J usage is TRBJ2-3; TRBD2 might be the D (5 bases). V shed 4 bases and J shed 9 bases, with 14 bases lying between them. Germline V CDR1 and CDR2: MNHNY, SVGAGI (reference sequence). This CDR3 has 13 amino acids.

In this sample, this clone turned up once. The chain has TRBV11-2 and TRBJ2-7; TRBD1 matches at 9 bases. V gave up 4 bases and J gave up 0 bases; unmatched junction bases: 7. Germline CDR1 SGHAT, CDR2 FQNNGV. This CDR3 spans 16 amino acids. The CDR3 bases are TGTGCCAGCAGCTCTCAGGGACAGGGAGACTCCTACGAGCAGTACTTC. Its protein product is CASSSQGQGDSYEQYF. Based on the CDR3 plus reference TRBV11-2 and TRBJ2-7, the full variable domain is EAGVAQSPRYKIIEKRQSVAFWCNPISGHATLYWYQQILGQGPKLLIQFQNNGVVDDSQLPKDRFSAERLKGVDSTLKIQPAKLEDSAVYLCASSSQGQGDSYEQYFGPGTRLTVT.

This clone was detected a few times. This chain connects TRBV7-2 to TRBJ2-3; 16 bases map to TRBD2. There are 15 residues in the CDR3. Germline CDR1 reads SGHTA; CDR2 reads FQGNSA. Trimming at V came to 6 bases and at J to 8 bases, leaving 5 bases not matched to a gene. Here the CDR3 reads CASRGTSGGGGTQYF. In DNA, the CDR3 is TGTGCCAGCAGGGGGACTAGCGGGGGGGGAGGTACGCAGTATTTT.

The V call is TRBV5-1, the J call TRBJ1-2; D may be TRBD1 (6 bases). V was trimmed by 2 bases and J by 4 bases, leaving 9 bases between them. The CDR3 spans 13 residues. Per the germline V gene, CDR1 is SGHRS and CDR2 is YFSETQ. The CDR3, as DNA: TGCGCCAGCAGCTTACAGGGATCCTATGGCTACACCTTC. This codes for CASSLQGSYGYTF.

V is TRBV6-5 and J is TRBJ1-6; TRBD1 matches 8 bases. With 6 bases clipped from V and 6 bases from J, the junction kept 7 bases outside the gene matches. The CDR3 totals 15 residues. Per germline, CDR1 MNHEY and CDR2 SVGAGI. The CDR3 here is CASSPGQVINSPLHF. CDR3 in DNA: TGTGCCAGCAGCCCGGGACAGGTGATTAATTCACCCCTCCACTTT.